This passage covers 15 T cell receptor beta chains from one sample sequenced in a study of blood T cell repertoires in COVID-19. Some clones are missing from TCRdb's copy, which holds only in-frame ones; the method was immunoSEQ multiplex PCR. The data hold tens of thousands of clones, with approximately 84% observed a single time. Sequencing was carried out using peripheral blood. The receptors shown here come from a woman aged 60-75 years with acute or convalescent COVID-19.

This chain uses TRBV4-1 with TRBJ1-1, with D possibly TRBD1 on 6 matching bases. Germline V gives CDR1 MGHRA, CDR2 YSYEKL. V was shortened by 0 bases and J by 4 bases, with 9 bases between the two germline ends. The CDR3 is made up of 14 amino acids. The CDR3 DNA sequence: TGCGCCAGCAGCCAAGATCAGGGGTTCACTGAAGCTTTCTTT. Its translation: CASSQDQGFTEAFF.

The chain uses TRBV3-1 (or the pseudogene TRBV3-2) and TRBJ1-2; D uncertain. The germline gives CDR1 LGHDT, CDR2 YNNKEL (reference sequence). The CDR3 is made up of 13 amino acids. V was pared by 0 bases and J by 5 bases, with 7 bases between. The CDR3 sequence is CASSQDQRYGYTF. CDR3 coding DNA: TGTGCCAGCAGCCAAGACCAGCGGTATGGCTACACCTTC.

The chain recombines TRBV6-6 with TRBJ2-3; tentatively, D is TRBD1 (5 bases). Between the trimmed V and J ends, which lost 6 bases and 4 bases, there was a span of 20 bases. Germline CDR1 reads MNHNY; CDR2 reads SVGAGI (reference sequence). This CDR3 region has 16 residues. CDR3 amino acids: CASRPSKQGPSDTQYF. The CDR3 region has the DNA TGTGCCAGCAGGCCAAGTAAGCAGGGCCCCTCAGATACGCAGTATTTT.

The CDR3 DNA reads as TGTGCCAGCAGCTGGGACACCAACTCTGGAAACACCATATATTTT. Translating gives CASSWDTNSGNTIYF. The chain combines TRBV11-1 with TRBJ1-3; perhaps TRBD1 as D (6 bases). Trimming cost V 4 bases and J 0 bases, with 10 bases left between them. This CDR3 is built from 15 residues. Germline V lookup: CDR1 SGHAT, CDR2 FQDESV (reference sequence).

This clone was counted a few times. V and J are TRBV30 and TRBJ2-2; 9 nucleotides line up with TRBD2. V trimming: 1 base; J trimming: 2 bases; junction bases outside the gene matches: 8. The length of the CDR3 is 17 residues. Germline V CDR1 and CDR2: GTSNPN, SVGIG (reference sequence). The CDR3 reads CAWSGLAGSLNTGELFF. CDR3 in DNA: TGTGCCTGGAGTGGGCTAGCGGGGAGCCTTAACACCGGGGAGCTGTTTTTT.

J is TRBJ1-5 and V is TRBV7-9, with TRBD1 identical over 10 bases. V was clipped by 5 bases and J by 3 bases; unmatched bases: 10. Germline V gene sequence: CDR1 SEHNR, CDR2 FQNEAQ (reference sequence). There are 17 residues in the CDR3. The CDR3 loop is CASSTGTGEFYNQPQHF. CDR3 coding DNA: TGTGCCAGCAGCACCGGGACAGGGGAGTTTTACAATCAGCCCCAGCATTTT.

The chain recombines TRBV7-9 with TRBJ1-2, with D hard to call. CDR3 length: 12 amino acids. Germline-derived CDR1 and CDR2 are SEHNR and FQNEAQ (reference sequence). Trimming shortened V by 4 bases and J by 7 bases, and 10 bases separated the two germline ends. The CDR3 spells CASSSEGGGYTF. CDR3 DNA sequence: TGTGCCAGCAGCTCGGAGGGAGGTGGCTACACCTTC.

This chain uses TRBV11-2 with TRBJ2-7; a weak D match, TRBD2 (6 bases). V gave up 1 base and J gave up 5 bases, with 21 bases separating them. The CDR3 runs to 17 residues. Germline V gene lookup returns CDR1 SGHAT and CDR2 FQNNGV. The CDR3 sequence: CASSLVLGTGGRNEQYF. The CDR3 DNA follows: TGTGCCAGCAGCTTAGTTCTCGGGACTGGGGGAAGGAACGAGCAGTACTTC.

The chain employs TRBV5-6 and TRBJ1-1, with 11 positions matching TRBD1. V shed 2 bases, J shed 3 bases, and the junction held 3 bases outside the gene matches. The CDR3 is made up of 15 amino acids. In germline, CDR1 is SGHDT, CDR2 YYEEEE. CDR3 DNA: TGTGCCAGCAGCTTCGGGACAGGGGGATACACTGAAGCTTTCTTT. Protein sequence: CASSFGTGGYTEAFF. Supplemented by reference TRBV5-6 and TRBJ1-1, the full variable domain reads DAGVTQSPTHLIKTRGQQVTLRCSPKSGHDTVSWYQQALGQGPQFIFQYYEEEERQRGNFPDRFSGHQFPNYSSELNVNALLLGDSALYLCASSFGTGGYTEAFFGQGTRLTVV.

The rearrangement uses TRBV12-3 or TRBV12-4 and TRBJ1-2; the D gene is possibly TRBD1 (6 bases). The ends were cut back, 8 bases at V and 4 bases at J, with 14 bases in the middle. The CDR3 is made up of 13 amino acids. In nucleotides, the CDR3 is TGTGCCAGCTCGGCCAGGGGTGGCTATGGCTACACCTTC. This gives the protein CASSARGGYGYTF.

V usage is TRBV9 and J usage is TRBJ2-2; 8 bases line up with TRBD2. Germline trimming cut 0 bases from V and 0 bases from J; bases unmatched to any gene: 1. CDR3 length: 16 residues. In germline, CDR1 is SGDLS, CDR2 YYNGEE. This CDR3 reads CASSVAGGPNTGELFF. CDR3 DNA: TGTGCCAGCAGCGTAGCGGGGGGGCCGAACACCGGGGAGCTGTTTTTT.

This clone was seen just once. The chain has TRBV10-3 and TRBJ2-3; 7 bases line up with TRBD1. The CDR3 length is 15 residues. Trimming cost V 6 bases and J 1 base; bases outside gene matches: 7. Germline V gives CDR1 ENHRY, CDR2 SYGVKD. Written as DNA, the CDR3 is TGTGCCATCAGCCAACAGGGGCCCCGCACAGATACGCAGTATTTT. This translates into CAISQQGPRTDTQYF.

The genes are TRBV6-1 and TRBJ1-5; no definite D call. Germline CDR1 is MNHNS and CDR2 is SASEGT. The CDR3 covers 14 residues. The V end was cut by 1 base, the J end by 6 bases, with 10 bases between. The DNA for the CDR3 is TGTGCCAGCAGTGAAGGGGCCAGAACTCAGCCCCAGCATTTT. Its translation is CASSEGARTQPQHF.

The chain links TRBV4-1 to TRBJ1-5; TRBD1 matches at 7 bases. This CDR3 contains 16 residues. Losses at the gene ends were 2 bases for V and 0 bases for J; bases not matched to a gene: 4. Germline V gene data show CDR1 as MGHRA and CDR2 as YSYEKL. The CDR3 region has the DNA TGCGCCAGCAGCCAAACAGGGGTCAATAGCAATCAGCCCCAGCATTTT. This sequence encodes CASSQTGVNSNQPQHF.

V is TRBV11-2 and J is TRBJ1-4, with D possibly matching TRBD1 (6 bases). Germline CDR1 SGHAT, CDR2 FQNNGV. CDR3 size: 13 residues. Trimming pared 4 bases from V and 7 bases from J, leaving 10 bases between. The CDR3 spells CASSSGVGEKLFF. The CDR3 nucleotides read TGTGCCAGCAGCTCAGGGGTCGGTGAAAAACTGTTTTTT.